The entry that follows covers one T cell receptor beta chain sequence. Its cognate antigen has yet to be identified. Base qualities were left out, and no much larger clone turns up one base away. The sample originates from a study of Ad26.COV2.S vaccination and SARS-CoV-2 variants (dated by TCRdb to about 2021). General notes on the study: Donors in the vaccine arm were drawn from COV1001, a phase I-IIa trial of Ad26.COV2.S in healthy adults that was multicentre, randomized, double-blind and placebo-controlled. Participants in the trial were split at random into five groups of five each, receiving low-dose or high-dose Ad26.COV2.S once or twice, or else placebo on both occasions. A total of 32 samples were included in the TCR-sequenced set, comprising 19 Ad26.COV2.S vaccine recipients, 5 placebo recipients and 8 SARS-CoV-2 convalescent individuals. Investigators did not know the trial group allocation while performing experiments and assessing outcomes. Sequencing of the TCRbeta repertoire served to evaluate the specificity and breadth of SARS-CoV-2-reactive T cell receptors following Ad26.COV2.S vaccination. Dosing of Ad26.COV2.S was intramuscular, at either 5x10^10 or 1x10^11 viral particles, delivered as one shot or as two shots spaced 56 days apart.

Broad study findings and their caveats: Compared with placebo recipients, Ad26.COV2.S recipients showed higher spike-specific TCR breadth (P = 0.0014). It was noted by the authors that total T cell responses may have been underestimated by the TCR breadth and depth analyses. The study was not powered to compare responses between vaccine doses or regimens. Substantial breadth of spike-specific CD8+ and CD4+ T cell responses was reported after vaccination. Non-spike TCR breadth was comparable between vaccine and placebo recipients, consistent with the vaccine containing only spike.

The immunoSEQ Assay was used to sequence TCRbeta CDR3 regions. After extraction, genomic DNA underwent amplification by bias-controlled multiplex PCR, followed by high-throughput sequencing. The source study handled its data this way. Collapsing and filtering of sequences were performed to quantify the absolute abundance of each unique TCRbeta CDR3 region. T cell fraction was estimated by normalizing TCRbeta template counts to usable DNA, with usable DNA measured through amplification of reference genes found in all nucleated cells. Repertoire TCRs were annotated as SARS-CoV-2-specific when V gene, CDR3 amino acid sequence and J gene were exactly matched to a known reactive TCR set. The reference SARS-CoV-2 TCR set came from MIRA and was filtered for enrichment in COVID-19-positive ImmuneCODE repertoires, removing public or cross-reactive TCRs. Using the MIRA antigens, annotated TCRs were further analysed by specific ORF or by position within an ORF. Depth was the summed frequency of annotated unique rearrangements, while breadth was defined as annotated unique rearrangements over total unique productive rearrangements. Group comparisons of TCR breadth used two-sided Wilcoxon rank-sum tests. TCRdb's version of the immuneACCESS table is confined to in-frame rearrangements and falls short of the full clone set. An unresolved V gene accounts for under half of the shortfall where checked; the remainder is of unknown origin. V, J and clone size are taken as reported in that table, and D and trimming were inferred from the DNA itself. A total of 440,000 or so clones appear in this sample, roughly 87% of them only once. The top ten clonotypes cover around 4.2% of the sample.

According to the study, the label for this sample's treatment or condition signals: about 20 received Ad26.COV2.S at low or high dose, single or two shots; about five received placebo; per-sample allocation not given. Repertoires of vaccine and placebo recipients were sequenced from samples collected on day 63 after the first injection. Between 29 July and 7 August 2020, Cohort 1b enrolled fewer than 30 adults aged 18-55 years at one site in Boston, USA. Ad26.COV2.S was a replication-incompetent adenovirus type 26 vector that expressed a prefusion-stabilized SARS-CoV-2 spike protein derived from the original Wuhan strain. CDR1 and CDR2, per the germline V gene (reference sequence), are LNHDA and SQIVND. From the cysteine through the phenylalanine, the CDR3 covers 15 amino acids. Only CDR3 DNA remains: 45 bases, in frame from the first base. V is cut back by 5 bases and J by 2 bases, with 3 bases in the junction unmatched.

This sequence was found in a person aged 18-60 years who received the Ad26.COV2.S COVID-19 vaccine or a placebo. The V gene is TRBV19 and the J gene is TRBJ1-3; the central 10 bases match TRBD1. Source: peripheral blood, taken in a trial of Ad26.COV2.S vaccine versus placebo. The CDR3 reads as follows: CASSGTGAAGNTIYF. The nucleotide sequence reads TGTGCCAGTAGTGGGACAGGGGCGGCTGGAAACACCATATATTTT.